A selection of T cell receptor beta chains follows, all from one sample in a study of blood T cell repertoires in COVID-19. Sequencing was performed with immunoSEQ multiplex PCR; in TCRdb, only in-frame clones are kept and a portion is missing. The table has 160,000 or so clones, approximately 91% seen once. The sequencing input was peripheral blood. These receptors were collected from a woman aged 70-85 years with acute or convalescent COVID-19. Each CDR3 is given with its conserved first and last residue. Each record gives: D gene, clone size, V gene, J gene, CDR3 protein, CDR3 DNA. The D gene is left open where the match is weak. Expanded clones are given a class, and other clones once, few, many or no size at all.

>.|.|TRBV19|TRBJ2-6
CASSLTQYSGANVLTF
TGTGCCAGTAGCCTAACCCAATACTCTGGGGCCAACGTCCTGACTTTC
>.|.|TRBV19|TRBJ1-1
CASSISGAARVTEAFF
TGTGCCAGTAGTATTTCTGGGGCCGCTAGGGTCACTGAAGCTTTCTTT
>.|.|TRBV12-3/TRBV12-4|TRBJ2-7
CASSHFRSYEQYF
TGTGCCAGCAGCCACTTTCGCTCCTACGAGCAGTACTTC
>.|.|TRBV12-3/TRBV12-4|TRBJ1-4
CASSFGGYEKLFF
TGTGCCAGCAGTTTTGGGGGCTATGAAAAACTGTTTTTT
>TRBD1|.|TRBV15|TRBJ1-1
CATSYRGRDTEAFF
TGTGCCACCAGCTACAGGGGCAGGGACACTGAAGCTTTCTTT
>.|.|TRBV3-1/TRBV3-2|TRBJ2-1
CASSRAASSYNEQFF
TGTGCCAGCAGCCGGGCAGCAAGCTCCTACAATGAGCAGTTCTTC
>.|once|TRBV12-3/TRBV12-4|TRBJ2-5
CASQGRFQETQYF
TGTGCCAGCCAGGGGCGGTTCCAAGAGACCCAGTACTTC
>.|once|TRBV25-1|TRBJ2-7
CASSEWGDSYEQYF
TGTGCCAGCAGTGAATGGGGGGATTCCTACGAGCAGTACTTC
>TRBD1|.|TRBV15|TRBJ1-1
CASDRGDHTEAFF
TGTGCCTCCGACAGGGGGGACCACACTGAAGCTTTCTTT
>TRBD2|.|TRBV9|TRBJ2-3
CASSVAGGPPSTDTQYF
TGTGCCAGCAGCGTAGCGGGGGGTCCCCCTAGCACAGATACGCAGTATTTT
>.|.|TRBV3-1/TRBV3-2|TRBJ1-5
CASSQGSGYSGQPQHF
TGTGCCAGCAGCCAAGGTTCAGGGTATTCAGGACAGCCCCAGCATTTT
>.|.|TRBV9|TRBJ1-2
CASSVDYRANYGYTF
TGTGCCAGCAGCGTAGATTACAGAGCTAACTATGGCTACACCTTC
>TRBD1|.|TRBV5-1|TRBJ1-4
CASSLRGQEYEKLFF
TGCGCCAGCAGCCTGAGGGGACAGGAATATGAAAAACTGTTTTTT
>.|.|TRBV30|TRBJ1-6
CAWSVEGSGNSPLHF
TGTGCCTGGAGTGTAGAGGGTTCTGGAAATTCACCCCTCCACTTT
>TRBD1|.|TRBV18|TRBJ1-1
CASSPQGQVNTEAFF
TGTGCCAGCTCACCACAGGGACAGGTGAACACTGAAGCTTTCTTT
>TRBD1|.|TRBV5-5|TRBJ1-4
CASSYGTVNEKLFF
TGTGCCAGCAGCTACGGGACAGTTAATGAAAAACTGTTTTTT
>.|few|TRBV9|TRBJ1-5
CASSVGGSNQPQHF
TGTGCCAGCAGCGTGGGGGGATCCAATCAGCCCCAGCATTTT
>.|.|TRBV19|TRBJ1-5
CASSIERNQPQHF
TGTGCCAGTAGTATCGAACGGAATCAGCCCCAGCATTTT
>.|.|TRBV28|TRBJ2-7
CASSQIGDEQYF
TGTGCCAGCAGCCAGATAGGGGACGAGCAGTACTTC
>TRBD1|few|TRBV7-9|TRBJ1-3
CASSEGQGEISGNTIYF
TGTGCCAGCAGCGAGGGACAGGGAGAAATCTCTGGAAACACCATATATTTT
>.|.|TRBV25-1|TRBJ1-1
CASSEWGQNTEAFF
TGTGCCAGCAGTGAATGGGGACAGAACACTGAAGCTTTCTTT
>.|.|TRBV4-1|TRBJ2-4
CASSNRWGEAKNIQYF
TGCGCCAGCAGCAATAGATGGGGCGAAGCCAAAAACATTCAGTACTTC
>.|.|TRBV7-2|TRBJ2-3
CASSSAHPGLPRPDTQYF
TGTGCCAGCAGCTCGGCACATCCGGGACTTCCTAGGCCAGATACGCAGTATTTT
>TRBD1|.|TRBV10-3|TRBJ1-3
CATLQGSGNTIYF
TGTGCCACCCTACAGGGGTCGGGAAACACCATATATTTT
>TRBD1|.|TRBV4-2|TRBJ2-7
CASSQGDRRSYEQYF
TGTGCCAGCAGCCAAGGGGACAGGAGGAGCTACGAGCAGTACTTC
>TRBD1|.|TRBV18|TRBJ1-6
CASSANPGQTYSYNSPLHF
TGTGCCAGCTCAGCCAACCCGGGACAGACTTACTCCTATAATTCACCCCTCCACTTT
>TRBD1|.|TRBV2|TRBJ1-5
CASRGTGSRGNQPQHF
TGTGCCAGCAGAGGGACAGGGTCAAGGGGCAATCAGCCCCAGCATTTT
>.|.|TRBV3-1/TRBV3-2|TRBJ1-6
CASSRTTGQSSYNSPLHF
TGTGCCAGCAGCCGAACGACAGGTCAAAGCTCCTATAATTCACCCCTCCACTTT
>.|.|TRBV10-3|TRBJ1-6
CAISELPGQNSPLHF
TGTGCCATCAGTGAGTTACCAGGACAGAATTCACCCCTCCACTTT
>.|.|TRBV5-1|TRBJ2-4
CASSFRLGDIQYF
TGCGCCAGCAGCTTCAGGCTGGGAGACATTCAGTACTTC
>TRBD2|.|TRBV19|TRBJ2-7
CASSWSSGTYEQYF
TGTGCCAGTAGTTGGTCTAGCGGGACCTACGAGCAGTACTTC
>TRBD1|once|TRBV4-3|TRBJ1-2
CASSQTDRVDGYTF
TGCGCCAGCAGCCAAACAGACAGGGTGGATGGCTACACCTTC
>.|.|TRBV14|TRBJ1-1
CASSQAGEAFF
TGTGCCAGCAGCCAAGCAGGGGAAGCTTTCTTT
>TRBD1|.|TRBV2|TRBJ1-4
CASSEEQGPNEKLFF
TGTGCCAGCAGTGAAGAACAGGGGCCCAATGAAAAACTGTTTTTT
>.|.|TRBV19|TRBJ2-5
CASSIEPRGTQYF
TGTGCCAGTAGTATAGAGCCCCGGGGGACCCAGTACTTC
>TRBD1|.|TRBV3-1/TRBV3-2|TRBJ1-6
CASSHRGGSYNSPLHF
TGTGCCAGCAGTCACAGGGGAGGCTCCTATAATTCACCCCTCCACTTT
>.|.|TRBV21-1|TRBJ1-1
CASSKEKNQGVGNTEAFF
TGTGCCAGCAGCAAAGAAAAGAACCAAGGGGTAGGGAACACTGAAGCTTTCTTT
>TRBD2|.|TRBV6-6|TRBJ2-3
CASSLGLAGGTDTQYF
TGTGCCAGCAGCTTGGGACTAGCGGGGGGCACAGATACGCAGTATTTT
>TRBD2|.|TRBV4-1|TRBJ2-2
CASSQENRLAFRELFF
TGCGCCAGCAGCCAGGAAAATCGACTAGCTTTTAGGGAGCTGTTTTTT
>TRBD1|once|TRBV29-1|TRBJ2-5
CSVGGGSGTGVSQETQYF
TGCAGCGTTGGTGGGGGGTCCGGGACAGGGGTTTCCCAAGAGACCCAGTACTTC
>.|.|TRBV6-5|TRBJ1-4
CASGQGNEKLFF
TGTGCCAGCGGGCAGGGTAATGAAAAACTGTTTTTT
>.|.|TRBV9|TRBJ1-1
CASSEHPYTEAFF
TGTGCCAGCAGCGAACACCCTTACACTGAAGCTTTCTTT
>TRBD1|once|TRBV27|TRBJ1-1
CASSSRGQARNTEAFF
TGTGCCAGCAGTTCCAGGGGGCAGGCTAGGAACACTGAAGCTTTCTTT